This TCR beta chain was sequenced for a study of early T cells in non-severe SARS-CoV-2 infection. About the study: RNA in bulk from unsorted whole blood was sequenced, and chains were unpaired.

In germline, CDR1 is SGDLS, CDR2 YYNGEE. The CDR3 length is 15 residues. V was shortened by 0 bases and J by 3 bases, with 13 bases between the two germline ends. Comments on this clonotype: What it binds is not known.

The library protocol tagged individual cDNA molecules with unique molecular identifiers. TCRdb called the 5' RACE reads again in MiXCR, with one record for every CDR3 protein. Found here are 75,000 or so distinct CDR3 sequences, roughly 10% of them singletons; the top ten hold around 5.8%. Notes on the study in general: VDJdb-based matching was biased toward anti-spike CD8 responses and missed private and CD4 specificities.

The origin of this receptor is an adult who was a healthcare worker with PCR-confirmed SARS-CoV-2 infection or an uninfected control (not recorded which). The specimen was whole blood. This chain uses TRBV9 with TRBJ2-7, with D perhaps assigned TRBD1 or TRBD2 (6 bases each). CDR3 sequence: CASSVGGAQFYEQYF. The CDR3 nucleotides are TGTGCCAGCAGCGTAGGGGGGGCGCAGTTCTACGAGCAGTACTTC. The full variable domain, in which reference TRBV9 and TRBJ2-7 provide the parts outside the CDR3, is DSGVTQTPKHLITATGQRVTLRCSPRSGDLSVYWYQQSLDQGLQFLIQYYNGEERAKGNILERFSAQQFPDLHSELNLSSLELGDSALYFCASSVGGAQFYEQYFGPGTRLTVT.